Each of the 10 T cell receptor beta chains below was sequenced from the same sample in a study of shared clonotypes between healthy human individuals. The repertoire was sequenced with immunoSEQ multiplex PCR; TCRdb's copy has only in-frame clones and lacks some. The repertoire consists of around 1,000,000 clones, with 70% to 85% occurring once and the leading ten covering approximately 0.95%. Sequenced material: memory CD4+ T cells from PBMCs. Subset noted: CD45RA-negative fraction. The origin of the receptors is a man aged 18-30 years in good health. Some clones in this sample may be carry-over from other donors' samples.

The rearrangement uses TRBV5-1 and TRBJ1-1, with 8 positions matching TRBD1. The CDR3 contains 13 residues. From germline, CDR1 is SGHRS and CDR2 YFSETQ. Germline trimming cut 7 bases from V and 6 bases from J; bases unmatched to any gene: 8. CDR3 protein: CASGEDRGAEAFF. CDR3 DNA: TGCGCCAGCGGGGAAGACAGGGGAGCTGAAGCTTTCTTT. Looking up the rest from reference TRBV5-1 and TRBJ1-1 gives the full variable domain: KAGVTQTPRYLIKTRGQQVTLSCSPISGHRSVSWYQQTPGQGLQFLFEYFSETQRNKGNFPGRFSGRQFSNSRSEMNVSTLELGDSALYLCASGEDRGAEAFFGQGTRLTVV.

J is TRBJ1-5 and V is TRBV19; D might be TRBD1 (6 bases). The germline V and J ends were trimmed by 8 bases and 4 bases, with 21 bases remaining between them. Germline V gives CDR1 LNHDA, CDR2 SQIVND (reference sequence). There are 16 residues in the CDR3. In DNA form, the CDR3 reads TGTGCCAGTCAATTCTACGACAGGCGAGCGAATCAGCCCCAGCATTTT. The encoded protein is CASQFYDRRANQPQHF.

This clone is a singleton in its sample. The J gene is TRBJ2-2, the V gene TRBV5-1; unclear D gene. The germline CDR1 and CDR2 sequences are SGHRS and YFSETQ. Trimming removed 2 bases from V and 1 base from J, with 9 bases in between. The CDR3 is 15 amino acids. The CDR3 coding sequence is TGCGCCAGCAGCTTCGGGTCCTTGAACACCGGGGAGCTGTTTTTT. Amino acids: CASSFGSLNTGELFF.

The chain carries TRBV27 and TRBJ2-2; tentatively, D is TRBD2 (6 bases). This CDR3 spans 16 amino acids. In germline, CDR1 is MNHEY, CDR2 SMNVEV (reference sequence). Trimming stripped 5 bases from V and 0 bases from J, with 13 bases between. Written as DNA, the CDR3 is TGTGCCAGCAGTGGGGGGATCCAGACGAACACCGGGGAGCTGTTTTTT. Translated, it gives CASSGGIQTNTGELFF.

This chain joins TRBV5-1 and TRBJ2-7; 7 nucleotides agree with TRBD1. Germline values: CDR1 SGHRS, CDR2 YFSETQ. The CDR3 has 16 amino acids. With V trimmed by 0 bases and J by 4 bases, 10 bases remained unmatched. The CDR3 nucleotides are TGCGCCAGCAGCTTGGCAGATTCCGGGACAGCTTACGAGCAGTACTTC. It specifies CASSLADSGTAYEQYF.

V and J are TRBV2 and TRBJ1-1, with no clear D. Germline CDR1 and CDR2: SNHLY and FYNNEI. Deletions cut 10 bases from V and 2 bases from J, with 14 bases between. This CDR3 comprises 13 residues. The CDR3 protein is CATAGPTNTEAFF. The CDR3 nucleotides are TGTGCCACCGCCGGGCCGACAAACACTGAAGCTTTCTTT.

The CDR3 here is CASSRQGSPGMNTEAFF. The CDR3 region has the DNA TGTGCCAGCAGCCGACAGGGGAGTCCCGGCATGAACACTGAAGCTTTCTTT. V gene TRBV7-3 combines with J gene TRBJ1-1, with 8 nucleotides matching TRBD1. The CDR3 is made up of 17 amino acids. Germline V lookup: CDR1 SGHTA, CDR2 FQGTGA. Trimming at V came to 5 bases and at J to 0 bases, leaving 11 bases not matched to a gene.

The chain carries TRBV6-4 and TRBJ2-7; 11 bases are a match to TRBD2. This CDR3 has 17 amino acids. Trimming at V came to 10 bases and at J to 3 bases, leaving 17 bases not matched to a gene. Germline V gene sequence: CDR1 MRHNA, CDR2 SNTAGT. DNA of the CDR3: TGTGCCACCCACGGGACTAGCGGTACCTACGCCCGCTACGAGCAGTACTTC. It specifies CATHGTSGTYARYEQYF.

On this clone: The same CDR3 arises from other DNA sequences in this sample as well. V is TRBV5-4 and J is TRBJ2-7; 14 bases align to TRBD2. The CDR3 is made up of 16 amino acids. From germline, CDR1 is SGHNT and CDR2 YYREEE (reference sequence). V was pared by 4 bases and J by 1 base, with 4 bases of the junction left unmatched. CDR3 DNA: TGTGCCAGCAGCCCGGGACTAGCGGGGGTATCCTACGAGCAGTACTTC. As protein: CASSPGLAGVSYEQYF.

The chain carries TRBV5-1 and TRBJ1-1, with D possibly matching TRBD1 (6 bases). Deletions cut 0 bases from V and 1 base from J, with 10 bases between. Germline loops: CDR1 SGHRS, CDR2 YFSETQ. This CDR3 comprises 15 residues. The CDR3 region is CASSLERGANTEAFF. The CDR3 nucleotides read TGCGCCAGCAGCTTGGAGAGGGGGGCGAACACTGAAGCTTTCTTT.